This T cell receptor beta chain was sequenced during a study of blood T cell repertoires in COVID-19. Using immunoSEQ multiplex PCR, the repertoire was profiled, and TCRdb retains in-frame clones only, with some absent. The sample holds more than 200,000 clones, less than 85% seen once. CDR3 size: 14 residues. Trimming took 4 bases from V and 1 from J, leaving 10 bases between them. In germline, CDR1 is SEHNR, CDR2 FQNEAQ (reference sequence). The sample taken for sequencing was peripheral blood. V and J are TRBV7-9 and TRBJ1-1; D not certain. This TCR derives from a woman aged 80 or over with active or convalescent COVID-19. CDR3 protein: CASSSPITNTEAFF. Here the CDR3 DNA reads TGTGCCAGCAGCTCCCCTATCACGAACACTGAAGCTTTCTTT.